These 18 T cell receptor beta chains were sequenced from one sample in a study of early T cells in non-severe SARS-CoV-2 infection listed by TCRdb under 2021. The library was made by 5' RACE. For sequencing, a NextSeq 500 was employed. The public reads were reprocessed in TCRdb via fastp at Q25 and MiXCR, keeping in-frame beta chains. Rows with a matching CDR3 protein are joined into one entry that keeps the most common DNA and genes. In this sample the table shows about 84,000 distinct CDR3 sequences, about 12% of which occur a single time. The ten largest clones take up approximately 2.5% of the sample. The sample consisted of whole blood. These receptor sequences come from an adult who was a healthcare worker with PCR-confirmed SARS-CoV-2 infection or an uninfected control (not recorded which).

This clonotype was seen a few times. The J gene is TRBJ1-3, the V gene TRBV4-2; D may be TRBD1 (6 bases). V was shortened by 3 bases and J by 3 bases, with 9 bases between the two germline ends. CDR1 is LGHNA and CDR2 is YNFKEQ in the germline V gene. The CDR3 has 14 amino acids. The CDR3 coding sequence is TGTGCCAGCAGCCACGGACAGATTGGAAACACCATATATTTT. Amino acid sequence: CASSHGQIGNTIYF.

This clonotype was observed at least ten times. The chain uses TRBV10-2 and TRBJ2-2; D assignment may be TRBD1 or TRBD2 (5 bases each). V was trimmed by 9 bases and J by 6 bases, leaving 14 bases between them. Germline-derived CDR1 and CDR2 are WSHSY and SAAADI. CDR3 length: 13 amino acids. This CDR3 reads CASTGTRAGELFF. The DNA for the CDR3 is TGCGCCAGTACGGGGACGCGGGCCGGGGAGCTGTTTTTT.

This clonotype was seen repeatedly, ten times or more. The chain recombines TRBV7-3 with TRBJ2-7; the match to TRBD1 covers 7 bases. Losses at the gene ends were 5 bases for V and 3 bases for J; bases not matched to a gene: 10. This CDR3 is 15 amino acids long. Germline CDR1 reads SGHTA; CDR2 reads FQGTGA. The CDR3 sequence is CASSLRQGSFYEQYF. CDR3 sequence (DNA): TGTGCCAGCAGCCTCAGACAGGGATCTTTCTACGAGCAGTACTTC.

The CDR3 DNA sequence: TGTGCCAGCAGCTTTGCGGGCGGGGAGCTGTTTTTT. It encodes CASSFAGGELFF. This chain connects TRBV7-9 to TRBJ2-2; possible D gene TRBD2, 5 bases. Germline lookup yields CDR1 SEHNR and CDR2 FQNEAQ (reference sequence). V was trimmed by 3 bases and J by 7 bases, leaving 6 bases between them. This CDR3 is 12 amino acids long.

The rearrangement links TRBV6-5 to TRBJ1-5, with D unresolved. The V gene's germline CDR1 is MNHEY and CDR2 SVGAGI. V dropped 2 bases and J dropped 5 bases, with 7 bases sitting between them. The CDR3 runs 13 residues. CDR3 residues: CASSYTAHQPQHF. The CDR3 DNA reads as TGTGCCAGCAGTTACACGGCCCATCAGCCCCAGCATTTT.

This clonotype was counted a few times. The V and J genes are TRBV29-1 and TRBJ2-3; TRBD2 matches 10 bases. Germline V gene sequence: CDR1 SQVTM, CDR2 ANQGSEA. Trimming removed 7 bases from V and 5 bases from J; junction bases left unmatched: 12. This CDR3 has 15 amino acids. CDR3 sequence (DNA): TGCAGCGCTAAATATTTAGCGGGAGGAAAAGATACGCAGTATTTT. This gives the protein CSAKYLAGGKDTQYF.

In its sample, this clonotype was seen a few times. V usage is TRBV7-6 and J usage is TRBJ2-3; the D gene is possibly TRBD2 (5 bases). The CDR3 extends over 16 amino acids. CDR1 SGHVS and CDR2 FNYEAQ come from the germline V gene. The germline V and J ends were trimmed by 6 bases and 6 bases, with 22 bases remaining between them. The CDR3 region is CASSFGSAGGYDTQYF. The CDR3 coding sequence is TGTGCCAGCAGTTTCGGATCCGCGGGTGGGTACGATACGCAGTATTTT.

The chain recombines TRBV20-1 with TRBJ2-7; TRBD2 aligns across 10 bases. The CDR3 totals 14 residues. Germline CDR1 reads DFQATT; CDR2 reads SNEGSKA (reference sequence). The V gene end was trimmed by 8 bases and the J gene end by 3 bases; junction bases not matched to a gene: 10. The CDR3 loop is CSLAKSGGDYEQYF. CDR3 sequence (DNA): TGCAGTCTGGCCAAAAGCGGGGGGGACTACGAGCAGTACTTC.

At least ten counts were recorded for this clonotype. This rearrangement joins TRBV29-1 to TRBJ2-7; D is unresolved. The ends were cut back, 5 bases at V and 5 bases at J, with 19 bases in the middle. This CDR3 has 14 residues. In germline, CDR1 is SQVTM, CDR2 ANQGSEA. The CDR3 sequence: CSVYSRDASDEQYF. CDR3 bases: TGCAGCGTTTACAGCCGCGACGCGTCGGACGAGCAGTACTTC.

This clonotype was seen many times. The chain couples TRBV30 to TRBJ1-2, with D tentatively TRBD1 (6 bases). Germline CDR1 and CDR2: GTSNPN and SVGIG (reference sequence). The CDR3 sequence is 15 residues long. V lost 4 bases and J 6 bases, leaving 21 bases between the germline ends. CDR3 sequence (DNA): TGTGCCTGGACCACCCTCCGGGGAGGGGGTGATGGCTACACCTTC. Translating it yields CAWTTLRGGGDGYTF.

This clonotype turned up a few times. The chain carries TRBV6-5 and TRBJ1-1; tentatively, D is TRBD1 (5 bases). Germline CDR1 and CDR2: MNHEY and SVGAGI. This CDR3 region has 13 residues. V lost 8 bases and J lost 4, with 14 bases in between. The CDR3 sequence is CASGRREGTEAFF. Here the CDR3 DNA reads TGTGCCAGCGGTCGCAGGGAGGGCACTGAAGCTTTCTTT.

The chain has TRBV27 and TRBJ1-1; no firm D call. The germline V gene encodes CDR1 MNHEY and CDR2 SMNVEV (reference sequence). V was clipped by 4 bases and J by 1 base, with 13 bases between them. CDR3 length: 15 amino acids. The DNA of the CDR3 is TGTGCCAGCAGTTCTGGGTGGCACACGAACACTGAAGCTTTCTTT. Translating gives CASSSGWHTNTEAFF.

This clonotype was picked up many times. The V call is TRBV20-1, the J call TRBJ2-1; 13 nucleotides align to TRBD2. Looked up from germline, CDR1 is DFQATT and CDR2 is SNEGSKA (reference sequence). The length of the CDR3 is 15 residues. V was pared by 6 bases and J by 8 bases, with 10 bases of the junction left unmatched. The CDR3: CSAGRTSGSGYEQFF. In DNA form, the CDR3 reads TGCAGTGCCGGTCGGACTAGCGGGAGCGGCTATGAGCAGTTCTTC.

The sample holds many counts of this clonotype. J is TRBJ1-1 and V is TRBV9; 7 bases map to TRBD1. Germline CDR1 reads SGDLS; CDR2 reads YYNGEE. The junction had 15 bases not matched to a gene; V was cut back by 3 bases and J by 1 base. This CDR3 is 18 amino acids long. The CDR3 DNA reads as TGTGCCAGCAGCGCGATACACAGGGGAACCTCAAAGAACACTGAAGCTTTCTTT. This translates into CASSAIHRGTSKNTEAFF.

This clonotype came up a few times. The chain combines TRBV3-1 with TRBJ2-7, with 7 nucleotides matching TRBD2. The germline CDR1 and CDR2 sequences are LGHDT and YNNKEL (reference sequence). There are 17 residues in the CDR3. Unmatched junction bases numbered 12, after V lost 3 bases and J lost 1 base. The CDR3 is CASSHAYAGLRSYEQYF. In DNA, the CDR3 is TGTGCCAGCAGCCACGCCTACGCGGGACTACGATCCTACGAGCAGTACTTC.

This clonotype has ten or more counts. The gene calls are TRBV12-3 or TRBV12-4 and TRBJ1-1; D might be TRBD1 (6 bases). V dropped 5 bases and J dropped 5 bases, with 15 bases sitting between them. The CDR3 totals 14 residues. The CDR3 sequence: CASSAVGGWTEAFF. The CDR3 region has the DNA TGTGCCAGCAGTGCGGTAGGGGGTTGGACTGAAGCTTTCTTT.

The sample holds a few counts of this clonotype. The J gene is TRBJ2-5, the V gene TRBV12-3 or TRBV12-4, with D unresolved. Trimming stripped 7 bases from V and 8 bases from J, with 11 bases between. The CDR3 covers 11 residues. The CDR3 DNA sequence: TGTGCCAGCACCTTGAGCGATACCCAGTACTTC. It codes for CASTLSDTQYF.

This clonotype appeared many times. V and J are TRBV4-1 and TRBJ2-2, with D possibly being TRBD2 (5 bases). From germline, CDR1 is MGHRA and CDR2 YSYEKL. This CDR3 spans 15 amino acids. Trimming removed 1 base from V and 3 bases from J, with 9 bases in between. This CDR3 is CASSQGWGDTGELFF. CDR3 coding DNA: TGCGCCAGCAGCCAAGGATGGGGAGACACCGGGGAGCTGTTTTTT.